The 2 T cell receptor beta chains in this list originate from one sample, sequenced in a study of cytomegalovirus exposure and HLA in healthy donors. 60 Vbeta and 13 Jbeta primers were used in PCR. Sequencing was performed with immunoSEQ multiplex PCR; in TCRdb, only in-frame clones are kept and a portion is missing. This sample has approximately 160,000 clones, with about 71% found just once. The sample comprised PBMCs. The receptor source for this set is a middle-aged man in good health and CMV-seronegative.

This clone was seen only once. The rearrangement links TRBV27 to TRBJ2-1; TRBD1 matches 8 bases. V shed 5 bases and J 8 bases; nucleotides not matched to a gene: 5. The germline gives CDR1 MNHEY, CDR2 SMNVEV (reference sequence). This CDR3 is built from 13 residues. The CDR3 DNA reads as TGTGCCAGCAGTCCGGACAGGGCCGATGAGCAGTTCTTC. It specifies CASSPDRADEQFF.

The genes are TRBV18 and TRBJ1-5; possible D gene TRBD1, 6 bases. Trimming cost V 0 bases and J 2 bases, with 11 bases left between them. CDR1 and CDR2 (germline): KGHSH, LQKENI. This CDR3 region has 16 residues. As DNA, the CDR3 is TGTGCCAGCTCACCACCGGGGGCCCAGGGCAATCAGCCCCAGCATTTT. This codes for CASSPPGAQGNQPQHF.